Sequencing of this T cell receptor (beta chain) was carried out in a study of T cells after somatic rescue of genetic block. Germline assignment: CDR1 SGHKS and CDR2 YYEKEE (reference sequence). V shed 0 bases, J shed 6 bases, and the junction held 3 bases outside the gene matches. The CDR3 totals 14 residues. Method: immunoSEQ multiplex PCR; TCRdb's copy keeps in-frame clones and lacks some. The sample shows roughly 67,000 clones, roughly 90% of them seen only once. J is TRBJ2-1 and V is TRBV5-5; 7 nucleotides line up with TRBD1. The origin of this receptor is a man aged 35 to 55. The sequenced sample consisted of peripheral blood mononuclear cells (PBMCs). CDR3 loop: CASSLVPGGNEQFF. Written as DNA, the CDR3 is TGTGCCAGCAGCTTGGTCCCAGGGGGCAATGAGCAGTTCTTC.